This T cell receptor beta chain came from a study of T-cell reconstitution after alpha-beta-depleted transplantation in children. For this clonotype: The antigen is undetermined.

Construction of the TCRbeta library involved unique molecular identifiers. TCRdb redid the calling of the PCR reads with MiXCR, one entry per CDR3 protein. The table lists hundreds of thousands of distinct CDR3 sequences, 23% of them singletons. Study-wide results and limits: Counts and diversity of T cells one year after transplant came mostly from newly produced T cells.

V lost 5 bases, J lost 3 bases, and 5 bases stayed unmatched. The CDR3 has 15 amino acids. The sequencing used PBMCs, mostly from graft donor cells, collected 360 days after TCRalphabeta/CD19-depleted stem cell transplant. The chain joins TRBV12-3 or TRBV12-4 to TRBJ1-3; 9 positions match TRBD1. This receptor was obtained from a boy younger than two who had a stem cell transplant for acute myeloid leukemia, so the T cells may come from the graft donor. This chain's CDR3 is CASSADRGYGNTIYF. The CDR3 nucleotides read TGTGCCAGCAGTGCAGACAGGGGGTATGGAAACACCATATATTTT.